These 12 T cell receptor beta chains share one sample of origin, sequenced in a study of cytomegalovirus exposure and HLA in healthy donors. Primers: 60 Vbeta forward and 13 Jbeta reverse. The assay was immunoSEQ multiplex PCR, and TCRdb's table has in-frame clones only and misses some. The sample lists about 80,000 clones; over 60% were seen once. The sample was PBMCs. These receptors were collected from a male donor in good health and CMV-seropositive.

This clone was detected once. V is TRBV13 and J is TRBJ2-7, with TRBD1 identical over 12 bases. In germline, CDR1 is PRHDT, CDR2 FYEKMQ (reference sequence). V lost 4 bases, J lost 4 bases, and 8 bases stayed unmatched. The CDR3 covers 16 residues. The CDR3 sequence: CASSSTGTGGLYEQYF. The CDR3 coding sequence is TGTGCCAGCAGCTCCACCGGGACAGGGGGCTTGTACGAGCAGTACTTC.

The V call is TRBV10-3, the J call TRBJ2-3; 9 bases fit TRBD2. In germline, CDR1 is ENHRY, CDR2 SYGVKD. With 0 bases clipped from V and 8 bases from J, the junction kept 6 bases outside the gene matches. The CDR3 contains 15 residues. CDR3 residues: CAISESSTSGFTQYF. The CDR3 DNA reads as TGTGCCATCAGTGAGTCATCGACTAGCGGTTTTACGCAGTATTTT.

This rearrangement joins TRBV11-2 to TRBJ2-5; D remains unclear. CDR1 and CDR2 from the germline V gene are SGHAT and FQNNGV. CDR3 length equals 12 residues. V lost 5 bases and J lost 0, with 4 bases in between. The chain's CDR3 is CASSRYQETQYF. CDR3 DNA sequence: TGTGCCAGCAGCCGGTACCAAGAGACCCAGTACTTC.

This clone is medium-sized by share. CDR3 region: CASTRTATNEKLFF. In DNA form, the CDR3 reads TGTGCCAGCACCCGGACAGCAACTAATGAAAAACTGTTTTTT. This sequence joins TRBV6-1 and TRBJ1-4; a weak D match, TRBD1 (6 bases). Trimming cost V 7 bases and J 0 bases, with 9 bases left between them. In germline, CDR1 is MNHNS, CDR2 SASEGT. The CDR3 is 14 amino acids.

As for this clone: Germline and junction disagree at one end, which may indicate a read error. This chain connects TRBV6-6 to TRBJ1-1; tentatively, D is TRBD1 (5 bases). The CDR3 length is 15 residues. CDR1 MNHNY and CDR2 SVGAGI come from the germline V gene (reference sequence). DNA for the CDR3: TGTTCCAGCAGTTACTCGTCAGGGCTGAACACTGAAGCTTTCTTT. It is translated as CSSSYSSGLNTEAFF.

V is TRBV7-6 and J is TRBJ2-7, with TRBD1 identical over 12 bases. This CDR3 is built from 16 residues. Germline V gives CDR1 SGHVS, CDR2 FNYEAQ. The V gene end was trimmed by 5 bases and the J gene end by 7 bases; junction bases not matched to a gene: 12. The CDR3 region has the DNA TGTGCCAGCAGCCCAATGTCGGGACAGGGGGCTGATGAGCAGTACTTC. It is translated as CASSPMSGQGADEQYF. Drawing the rest from reference TRBV7-6 and TRBJ2-7, the complete variable domain is GAGVSQSPRYKVTKRGQDVALRCDPISGHVSLYWYRQALGQGPEFLTYFNYEAQQDKSGLPNDRFSAERPEGSISTLTIQRTEQRDSAMYRCASSPMSGQGADEQYFGPGTRLTVT.

V and J are TRBV29-1 and TRBJ1-4; 11 bases agree with TRBD1. The CDR3 loop spans 14 amino acids. Per the germline V gene, CDR1 is SQVTM and CDR2 is ANQGSEA. V trimming: 4 bases; J trimming: 7 bases; junction bases outside the gene matches: 5. CDR3 coding DNA: TGCAGCGTTGCGAACGGGACAGGGGGTGAAAAACTGTTTTTT. This encodes CSVANGTGGEKLFF.

V usage is TRBV25-1 and J usage is TRBJ1-2; tentatively, D is TRBD1 (6 bases). CDR3 length: 12 amino acids. Trimming removed 4 bases from V and 8 bases from J, with 11 bases in between. Germline assignment: CDR1 MGHDK and CDR2 SYGVNS. Here the CDR3 reads CASSVTGLGYTF. The CDR3 DNA follows: TGTGCCAGCAGTGTAACAGGGCTGGGCTACACCTTC.

This chain uses TRBV11-2 with TRBJ1-1; 8 bases fit TRBD1. This CDR3 is built from 15 residues. Germline V lookup: CDR1 SGHAT, CDR2 FQNNGV. V was pared by 4 bases and J by 0 bases, with 4 bases of the junction left unmatched. CDR3 in amino acids: CASSWRTGMNTEAFF. The DNA of the CDR3 is TGTGCCAGCAGCTGGAGGACAGGGATGAACACTGAAGCTTTCTTT.

This chain uses TRBV4-1 with TRBJ1-5, with 8 bases identical to TRBD1. Per the germline V gene, CDR1 is MGHRA and CDR2 is YSYEKL. The CDR3 contains 15 residues. J was trimmed by 4 bases and V by 1 base; bases with no gene match: 3. CDR3 sequence reads: CASSQVGQGNQPQHF. CDR3 coding DNA: TGCGCCAGCAGCCAAGTTGGACAGGGAAATCAGCCCCAGCATTTT.

The CDR3 region is CASSRLAGDWQETQYF. As DNA, the CDR3 is TGTGCCAGCTCACGACTAGCGGGAGATTGGCAAGAGACCCAGTACTTC. J is TRBJ2-5 and V is TRBV18; 12 bases are shared with TRBD2. The J segment lost 2 bases and the V segment lost 4 bases, leaving 5 bases of the junction unmatched. This CDR3 comprises 16 residues. CDR1 KGHSH and CDR2 LQKENI come from the germline V gene.

The chain carries TRBV30 and TRBJ1-5; 11 nucleotides match TRBD1. The CDR3 covers 14 residues. Looked up from germline, CDR1 is GTSNPN and CDR2 is SVGIG (reference sequence). The V segment lost 2 bases and the J segment 6 bases; nucleotides outside the gene matches: 3. CDR3 DNA sequence: TGTGCCTGGAGTATGGGACAGGGGGGTCAGCCCCAGCATTTT. It codes for CAWSMGQGGQPQHF.